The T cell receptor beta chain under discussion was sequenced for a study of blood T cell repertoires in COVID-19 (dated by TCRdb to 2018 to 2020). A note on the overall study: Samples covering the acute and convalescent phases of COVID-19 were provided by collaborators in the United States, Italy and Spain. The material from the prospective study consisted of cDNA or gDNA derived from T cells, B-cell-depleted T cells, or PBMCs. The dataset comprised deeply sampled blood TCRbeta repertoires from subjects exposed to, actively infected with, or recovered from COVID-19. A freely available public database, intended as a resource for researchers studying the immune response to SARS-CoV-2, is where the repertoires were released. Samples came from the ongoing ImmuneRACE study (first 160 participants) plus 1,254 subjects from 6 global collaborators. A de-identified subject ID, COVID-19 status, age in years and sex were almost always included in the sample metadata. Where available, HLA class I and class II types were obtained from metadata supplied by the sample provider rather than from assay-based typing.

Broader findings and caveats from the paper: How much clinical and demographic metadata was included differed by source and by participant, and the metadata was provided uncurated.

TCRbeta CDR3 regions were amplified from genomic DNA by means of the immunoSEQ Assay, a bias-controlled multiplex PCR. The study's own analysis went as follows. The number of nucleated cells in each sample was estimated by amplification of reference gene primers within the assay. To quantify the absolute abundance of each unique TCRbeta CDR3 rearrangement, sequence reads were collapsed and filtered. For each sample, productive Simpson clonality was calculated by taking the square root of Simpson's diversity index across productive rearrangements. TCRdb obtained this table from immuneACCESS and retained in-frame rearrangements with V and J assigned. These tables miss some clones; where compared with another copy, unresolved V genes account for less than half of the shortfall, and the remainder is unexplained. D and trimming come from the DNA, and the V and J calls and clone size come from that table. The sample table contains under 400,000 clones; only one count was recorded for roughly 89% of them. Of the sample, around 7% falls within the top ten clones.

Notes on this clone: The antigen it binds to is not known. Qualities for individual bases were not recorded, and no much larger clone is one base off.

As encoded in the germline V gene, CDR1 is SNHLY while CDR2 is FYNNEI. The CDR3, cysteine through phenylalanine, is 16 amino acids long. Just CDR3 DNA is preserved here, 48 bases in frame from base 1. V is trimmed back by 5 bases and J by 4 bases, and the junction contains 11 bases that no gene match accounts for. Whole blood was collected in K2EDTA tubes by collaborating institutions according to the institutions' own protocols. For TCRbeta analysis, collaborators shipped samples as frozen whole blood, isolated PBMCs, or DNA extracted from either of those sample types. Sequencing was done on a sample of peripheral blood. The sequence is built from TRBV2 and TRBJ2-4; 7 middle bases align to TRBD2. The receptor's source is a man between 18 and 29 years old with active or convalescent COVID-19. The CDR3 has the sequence CASSSSWGGNKNIQYF. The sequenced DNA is TGTGCCAGCAGTTCCTCATGGGGGGGAAATAAAAACATTCAGTACTTC.